This TCR beta chain was observed in a study of shared clonotypes between healthy human individuals. The data were produced by immunoSEQ multiplex PCR, yet TCRdb's version contains in-frame clones alone and is incomplete. Here the sample spans some 550,000 clones, roughly 97% being singletons. The CDR3 runs to 14 residues. V was shortened by 1 base and J by 3 bases, with 10 bases between the two germline ends. Germline lookup yields CDR1 MDHEN and CDR2 SYDVKM. Sequenced material: naive CD4+ T cells sorted from blood. Documented subset: CD45RA+ positively selected. The chain links TRBV28 to TRBJ2-7, with D uncertain. The clonotype was recovered from a woman aged 30 to 39 in good health. The CDR3 bases are TGTGCCAGCAGTTTATCGGCCATTCTCTACGAGCAGTACTTC. It specifies CASSLSAILYEQYF.